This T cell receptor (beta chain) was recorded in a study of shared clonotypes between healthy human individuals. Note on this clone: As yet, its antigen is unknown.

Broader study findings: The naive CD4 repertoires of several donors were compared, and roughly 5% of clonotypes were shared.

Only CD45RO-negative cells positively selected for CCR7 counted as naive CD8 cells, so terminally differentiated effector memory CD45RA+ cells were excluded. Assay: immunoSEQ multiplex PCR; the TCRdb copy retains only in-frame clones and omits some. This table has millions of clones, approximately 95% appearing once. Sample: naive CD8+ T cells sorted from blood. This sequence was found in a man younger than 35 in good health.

The CDR3 region is CASIVLREGDTQYF. The CDR3 DNA is TGTGCCAGCATAGTTTTGCGGGAGGGGGATACGCAGTATTTT. The chain employs TRBV6-1 and TRBJ2-3; 9 bases are shared with TRBD2. Per the germline V gene, CDR1 is MNHNS and CDR2 is SASEGT. There are 14 residues in the CDR3. Losses at the gene ends were 7 bases for V and 6 bases for J; bases not matched to a gene: 8.